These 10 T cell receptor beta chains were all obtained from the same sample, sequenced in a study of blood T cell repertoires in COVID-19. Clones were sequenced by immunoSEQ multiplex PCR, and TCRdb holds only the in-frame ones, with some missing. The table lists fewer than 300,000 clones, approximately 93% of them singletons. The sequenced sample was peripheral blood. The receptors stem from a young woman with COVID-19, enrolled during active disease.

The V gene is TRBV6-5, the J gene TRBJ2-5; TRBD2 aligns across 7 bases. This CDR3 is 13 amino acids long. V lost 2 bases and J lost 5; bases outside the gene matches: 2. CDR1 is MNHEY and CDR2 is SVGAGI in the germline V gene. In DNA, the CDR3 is TGTGCCAGCAGTTACGACGGGAGGGAGACCCAGTACTTC. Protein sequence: CASSYDGRETQYF.

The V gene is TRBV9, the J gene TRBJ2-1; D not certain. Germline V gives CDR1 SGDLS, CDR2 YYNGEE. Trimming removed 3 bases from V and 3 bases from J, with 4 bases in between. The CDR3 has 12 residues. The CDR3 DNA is TGTGCCAGCAGCGGTCACTACAATGAGCAGTTCTTC. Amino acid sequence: CASSGHYNEQFF.

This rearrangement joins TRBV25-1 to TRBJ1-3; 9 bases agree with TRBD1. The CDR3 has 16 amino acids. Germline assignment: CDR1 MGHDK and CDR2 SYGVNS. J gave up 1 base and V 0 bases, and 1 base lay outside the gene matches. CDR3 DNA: TGTGCCAGCAGTGAATATGGGACAGGGTCTGGAAACACCATATATTTT. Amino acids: CASSEYGTGSGNTIYF.

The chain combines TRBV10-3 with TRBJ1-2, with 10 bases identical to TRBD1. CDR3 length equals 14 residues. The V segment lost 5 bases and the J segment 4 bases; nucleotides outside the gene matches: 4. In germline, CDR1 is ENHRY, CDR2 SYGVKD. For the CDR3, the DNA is TGTGCCATCAGTCCGGGACAGGGGCCCTATGGCTACACCTTC. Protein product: CAISPGQGPYGYTF.

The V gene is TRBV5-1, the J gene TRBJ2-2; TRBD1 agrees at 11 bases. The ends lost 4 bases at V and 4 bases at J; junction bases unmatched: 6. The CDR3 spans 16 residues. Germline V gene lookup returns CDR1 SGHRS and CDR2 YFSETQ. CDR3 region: CASSPLGTGGTGELFF. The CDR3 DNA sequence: TGCGCCAGCAGCCCCTTGGGGACAGGGGGCACCGGGGAGCTGTTTTTT.

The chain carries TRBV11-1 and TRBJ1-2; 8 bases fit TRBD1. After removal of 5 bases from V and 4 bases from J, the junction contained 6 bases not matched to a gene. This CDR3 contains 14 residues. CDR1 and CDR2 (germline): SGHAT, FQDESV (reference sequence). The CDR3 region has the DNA TGTGCCAGCAGCCCGGAGGGACAGGTCTATGGCTACACCTTC. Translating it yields CASSPEGQVYGYTF.

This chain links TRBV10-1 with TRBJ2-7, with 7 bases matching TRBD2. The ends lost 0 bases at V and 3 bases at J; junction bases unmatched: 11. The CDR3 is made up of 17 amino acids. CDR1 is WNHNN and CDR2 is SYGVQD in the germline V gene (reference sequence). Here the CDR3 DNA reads TGCGCCAGCAGTGAGTCCGCGTGGGGCAGGGAGGGCTACGAGCAGTACTTC. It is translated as CASSESAWGREGYEQYF.

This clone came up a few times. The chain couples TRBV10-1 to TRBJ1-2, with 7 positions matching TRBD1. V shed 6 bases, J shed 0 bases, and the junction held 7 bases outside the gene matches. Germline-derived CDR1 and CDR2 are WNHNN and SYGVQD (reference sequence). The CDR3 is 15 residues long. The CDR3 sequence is CASSDGTVPNYGYTF. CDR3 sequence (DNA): TGCGCCAGCAGCGATGGGACAGTCCCTAACTATGGCTACACCTTC.

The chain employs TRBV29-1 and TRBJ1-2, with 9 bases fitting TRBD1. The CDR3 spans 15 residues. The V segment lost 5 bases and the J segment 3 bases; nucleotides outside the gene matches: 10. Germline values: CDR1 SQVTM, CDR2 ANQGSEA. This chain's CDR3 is CSVPEGDRADYGYTF. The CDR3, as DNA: TGCAGCGTTCCAGAGGGGGACAGGGCAGACTATGGCTACACCTTC.

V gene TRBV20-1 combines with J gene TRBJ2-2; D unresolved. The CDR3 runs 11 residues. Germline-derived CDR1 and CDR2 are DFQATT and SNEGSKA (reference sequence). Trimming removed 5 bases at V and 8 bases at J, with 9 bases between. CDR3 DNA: TGCAGTGCTTCCCTTCTGGGGGAGCTGTTTTTT. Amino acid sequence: CSASLLGELFF.